Below, 19 T cell receptor beta chains from the same sample are listed, as sequenced in a study of vaccination and CD4 T cells after COVID-19. Treatment noted: roughly 10-day PBMC culture with coronavirus spike peptide pools or control peptides (ViraFEST assay). Cultured CD4+ T-cell DNA underwent Oncomine TCR Beta short-read sequencing. One entry per CDR3 protein results from TCRdb running MiXCR on the PCR reads. The table lists 22,000 or so distinct CDR3 sequences, less than 70% of them singletons. Which antigens these TCRs recognize remains unknown. Specimen: CD4+ T cells from blood, cultured in vitro. These receptors came from a human donor who had recovered from COVID-19.

The CDR3 nucleotides are TGTGCCAGTAGTCAAGACCCCGGGACAGGGGGTAAACAGCCCCAGCATTTT. This encodes CASSQDPGTGGKQPQHF. This chain joins TRBV19 and TRBJ1-5, with 11 bases fitting TRBD1. This CDR3 is 17 amino acids long. From germline, CDR1 is LNHDA and CDR2 SQIVND (reference sequence). The junction had 13 bases not matched to a gene; V was cut back by 5 bases and J by 7 bases.

The chain carries TRBV11-3 and TRBJ2-7; 7 positions match TRBD2. This CDR3 is built from 16 residues. Unmatched junction bases numbered 13, after V lost 5 bases and J lost 3 bases. From germline, CDR1 is SGHNT and CDR2 YENEEA. The CDR3 sequence: CASSRSSGQTVYEQYF. DNA of the CDR3: TGTGCCAGCAGCCGATCTAGCGGTCAAACGGTCTACGAGCAGTACTTC.

This rearrangement joins TRBV7-2 to TRBJ1-5, with D perhaps matching TRBD1 (5 bases). CDR3 size: 15 residues. With 3 bases removed from V and 1 base from J, the gap between germline ends came to 10 bases. Germline CDR1 SGHTA, CDR2 FQGNSA. CDR3 amino acids: CASSFNGDSNQPQHF. CDR3 sequence (DNA): TGTGCCAGCAGCTTTAATGGGGACAGCAATCAGCCCCAGCATTTT.

In DNA form, the CDR3 reads TGTGCCAGTAGTATCGGTGAGGGGGATCAGTTCTTC. This sequence encodes CASSIGEGDQFF. The chain carries TRBV19 and TRBJ2-1; TRBD1 might be the D (6 bases). CDR1 is LNHDA, CDR2 SQIVND, per germline (reference sequence). The CDR3 spans 12 residues. V gave up 3 bases and J gave up 13 bases, with 13 bases separating them.

This chain uses TRBV19 with TRBJ2-5; the match to TRBD2 covers 13 bases. Looked up from germline, CDR1 is LNHDA and CDR2 is SQIVND (reference sequence). The V gene end was trimmed by 5 bases and the J gene end by 4 bases; junction bases not matched to a gene: 4. The CDR3 runs 15 residues. The CDR3 here is CASSGGLAGLETQYF. The DNA of the CDR3 is TGTGCCAGTAGTGGGGGACTAGCGGGATTAGAGACCCAGTACTTC.

This chain uses TRBV28 with TRBJ2-2; TRBD2 is a possible D gene (6 bases). The V and J ends lost 6 bases and 7 bases respectively, with 12 bases between them. CDR3 length equals 13 residues. Per germline, CDR1 MDHEN and CDR2 SYDVKM. The CDR3 reads CASRWARGGELFF. CDR3 coding DNA: TGTGCCAGCAGGTGGGCGCGGGGCGGGGAGCTGTTTTTT.

The rearrangement uses TRBV6-1 and TRBJ1-1; maybe TRBD1 (6 bases). Trimming pared 7 bases from V and 2 bases from J, leaving 17 bases between. This CDR3 contains 15 residues. Germline assignment: CDR1 MNHNS and CDR2 SASEGT. The CDR3 loop reads CASIPGGGPNTEAFF. In DNA form, the CDR3 reads TGTGCCAGCATTCCCGGGGGGGGGCCTAACACTGAAGCTTTCTTT.

The genes are TRBV10-1 and TRBJ2-3, with 8 bases that match TRBD1. The germline V gene has CDR1 WNHNN and CDR2 SYGVQD (reference sequence). The CDR3 is 15 amino acids. Trimming took 5 bases from V and 1 from J; bases not matched to a gene: 5. The CDR3 region is CASSPMGQGTDTQYF. The CDR3 nucleotides read TGCGCCAGCAGTCCCATGGGACAGGGCACAGATACGCAGTATTTT.

The genes are TRBV12-3 or TRBV12-4 and TRBJ1-2; TRBD1 might be the D (5 bases). CDR3 size: 16 residues. Trimming took 7 bases from V and 7 from J, leaving 25 bases between them. The CDR3 bases are TGTGCCAGCACCCCCCAGGCGGCAGGGAGTCGAGGTGGCTACACCTTC. This codes for CASTPQAAGSRGGYTF.

This clonotype was counted between two and nine times. The chain links TRBV20-1 to TRBJ2-2, with D tentatively TRBD2 (6 bases). Germline V gene sequence: CDR1 DFQATT, CDR2 SNEGSKA (reference sequence). V was cut by 4 bases and J by 3 bases, with 15 bases left in between. CDR3 length: 15 residues. The CDR3 DNA is TGCAGTGCTAACCCTTCTAGCGTGGACACCGGGGAGCTGTTTTTT. Translated: CSANPSSVDTGELFF.

This sequence joins TRBV11-2 and TRBJ2-5, with no clear D. This CDR3 comprises 15 residues. V was clipped by 0 bases and J by 0 bases, with 8 bases between them. Germline-derived CDR1 and CDR2 are SGHAT and FQNNGV. The CDR3 nucleotides read TGTGCCAGCAGCTTAGACCGCCTGTACCAAGAGACCCAGTACTTC. Protein product: CASSLDRLYQETQYF.

This clonotype was observed a few times. V is TRBV29-1 and J is TRBJ2-3; TRBD1 matches 7 bases. The length of the CDR3 is 14 residues. With 2 bases clipped from V and 4 bases from J, the junction kept 6 bases outside the gene matches. Germline loops: CDR1 SQVTM, CDR2 ANQGSEA. The CDR3 here is CSVETGVLPDTQYF. The CDR3 coding sequence is TGCAGCGTTGAAACAGGGGTTTTGCCAGATACGCAGTATTTT.

The V gene is TRBV28, the J gene TRBJ1-1; D gene unclear. V was shortened by 7 bases and J by 0 bases, with 6 bases between the two germline ends. The CDR3 loop spans 12 amino acids. Germline V lookup: CDR1 MDHEN, CDR2 SYDVKM. This CDR3 reads CASTELNTEAFF. The DNA for the CDR3 is TGTGCCAGCACAGAATTGAACACTGAAGCTTTCTTT.

V and J are TRBV27 and TRBJ2-2, with D possibly TRBD1 on 6 matching bases. Deletions cut 6 bases from V and 6 bases from J, with 11 bases between. The CDR3 runs to 13 residues. Per the germline V gene, CDR1 is MNHEY and CDR2 is SMNVEV (reference sequence). The DNA of the CDR3 is TGTGCCAGCAGGAGCCAGGGGTCCGGGGAGCTGTTTTTT. Translated: CASRSQGSGELFF.

The sample holds a few counts of this clonotype. The chain couples TRBV28 to TRBJ1-5; TRBD1 agrees at 9 bases. The junction had 5 bases not matched to a gene; V was cut back by 5 bases and J by 6 bases. Germline CDR1 MDHEN, CDR2 SYDVKM. This CDR3 has 14 residues. The CDR3 reads CASSRTGEIQPQHF. Here the CDR3 DNA reads TGTGCCAGCAGTCGGACAGGGGAGATTCAGCCCCAGCATTTT.

This clonotype was detected a few times. CDR3 DNA: TGTGCCAGCAGTGAATACCTTGGGGATACGCAGTATTTT. This translates into CASSEYLGDTQYF. The rearrangement joins TRBV6-1 to TRBJ2-3; D gene unclear. The CDR3 is 13 amino acids. From germline, CDR1 is MNHNS and CDR2 SASEGT. Trimming shortened V by 2 bases and J by 6 bases, and 9 bases separated the two germline ends.

This clonotype came up a few times. The V gene is TRBV24-1, the J gene TRBJ2-3, with a tentative D call TRBD2 (6 bases). This CDR3 comprises 16 residues. V lost 3 bases to trimming and J lost 0 bases, with 12 bases between them. CDR1 and CDR2 from the germline V gene are KGHDR and SFDVKD. CDR3 DNA: TGTGCCACCAGTGATGTGAGCGGGTCTAGCACAGATACGCAGTATTTT. Encoded protein: CATSDVSGSSTDTQYF.

The chain uses TRBV12-3 or TRBV12-4 and TRBJ1-5; maybe TRBD1 (6 bases). Deletions cut 4 bases from V and 0 bases from J, with 10 bases between. The CDR3 covers 15 residues. The CDR3 nucleotides are TGTGCCAGCAGTTCCGGGGGACATAGCAATCAGCCCCAGCATTTT. Translation gives CASSSGGHSNQPQHF.

The chain uses TRBV28 and TRBJ1-3, with 10 positions matching TRBD1. J lost 3 bases, V lost 5 bases, and 7 bases had no gene match. This CDR3 comprises 16 residues. The germline V gene encodes CDR1 MDHEN and CDR2 SYDVKM. Here the CDR3 DNA reads TGTGCCAGCAGTCCCAGGGGACAGGGGAATGGAAACACCATATATTTT. Its translation: CASSPRGQGNGNTIYF.